These T cell receptor beta chains were read from a single sample in a study of T cell responses to AZD1222 COVID-19 vaccine. Repertoires were generated with immunoSEQ multiplex PCR, while TCRdb's copy carries only in-frame clones and drops some. The repertoire holds 200,000 or so clones, about nine tenths seen once, with less than 3% in the top ten. This specimen consisted of peripheral blood, obtained on day 0 of MenACWY control vaccination. The source is an adult in good health. Each CDR3 is given with its conserved first and last residue. A D gene is named only where the DNA matches it firmly. A row's size may be missing; if present it is once, few, many or a size class.

j_call | clone_size | v_call | d_call | cdr3_aa | cdr3_nt
TRBJ2-2 | NA | TRBV5-5 | NA | CASSGSGVGTGELFF | TGTGCCAGCAGCGGCAGCGGAGTTGGGACCGGGGAGCTGTTTTTT
TRBJ1-6 | few | TRBV7-9 | TRBD1 | CASSSGGRHLHF | TGTGCCAGCAGCTCAGGGGGCAGGCACCTCCACTTT
TRBJ2-7 | NA | TRBV18 | NA | CASSTGAGTNYEQYF | TGTGCCAGCTCAACCGGAGCAGGTACTAACTACGAGCAGTACTTC
TRBJ1-2 | NA | TRBV9 | TRBD1 | CASSLKGQPYGYTF | TGTGCCAGCAGCTTAAAGGGACAGCCCTATGGCTACACCTTC
TRBJ2-5 | once | TRBV24-1 | TRBD1 | CATSDHRGLQETQYF | TGTGCCACCAGTGATCACAGGGGGCTTCAAGAGACCCAGTACTTC
TRBJ1-4 | NA | TRBV6-6 | NA | CASSKGTNKLFF | TGTGCCAGCAGTAAAGGGACGAACAAACTGTTTTTT
TRBJ1-6 | NA | TRBV7-2 | NA | CASSLAHIYNSPLHF | TGTGCCAGCAGCTTAGCTCATATTTATAATTCACCCCTCCACTTT
TRBJ2-3 | NA | TRBV7-2 | NA | CASRQALSADTQYF | TGTGCCAGCCGACAGGCCCTCTCGGCAGATACGCAGTATTTT
TRBJ2-7 | NA | TRBV5-1 | TRBD2 | CASSPEPSGRGATYEQYF | TGCGCCAGCAGCCCGGAGCCTAGCGGGAGGGGGGCCACCTACGAGCAGTACTTC
TRBJ1-5 | NA | TRBV27 | NA | CASSLLGDQPQHF | TGTGCCAGCAGTTTACTGGGGGATCAGCCCCAGCATTTT
TRBJ1-1 | NA | TRBV18 | NA | CASSPLPPSLLNTEAFF | TGTGCCAGCTCACCCCTACCACCGAGTCTCTTGAACACTGAAGCTTTCTTT
TRBJ2-7 | NA | TRBV7-8 | NA | CASSLLGLEQYF | TGTGCCAGCAGCCTGCTCGGGCTTGAGCAGTACTTC
TRBJ1-4 | NA | TRBV5-1 | NA | CASSFQPNEKLFF | TGCGCCAGCAGTTTCCAACCTAATGAAAAACTGTTTTTT
TRBJ2-7 | NA | TRBV6-5 | TRBD1 | CASSADRGREQYF | TGTGCCAGCAGCGCGGACAGGGGGCGAGAGCAGTACTTC
TRBJ1-2 | NA | TRBV4-3 | TRBD1 | CASSRTGFYGYTF | TGCGCCAGCAGTCGGACAGGGTTCTATGGCTACACCTTC
TRBJ2-2 | NA | TRBV19 | NA | CASRFGGIGGELFF | TGTGCCAGTAGGTTCGGGGGTATTGGCGGGGAGCTGTTTTTT
TRBJ1-1 | NA | TRBV12-3/TRBV12-4 | NA | CASSLGLNTEAFF | TGTGCCAGCAGTCTCGGACTGAACACTGAAGCTTTCTTT
TRBJ2-2 | few | TRBV4-1 | TRBD2 | CASSLLAEPTGELFF | TGCGCCAGCAGTCTTCTAGCGGAGCCCACCGGGGAGCTGTTTTTT
TRBJ2-3 | NA | TRBV28 | TRBD2 | CASSAPLAGSTDTQYF | TGTGCCAGCAGTGCCCCCCTAGCGGGAAGCACAGATACGCAGTATTTT